These T cell receptor beta chains were read from a single sample in a study of cytomegalovirus exposure and HLA in healthy donors. The table came from immunoSEQ multiplex PCR; TCRdb's copy has only in-frame clones and leaves some out. This repertoire shows over 200,000 clones, 70% to 85% found once; its top ten account for roughly 0.58%. Sequencing was carried out using PBMCs. These receptors originate from a woman aged 40 to 50 in good health and CMV-seronegative. The CDR3 runs from the conserved cysteine through the conserved F or W. Each record gives: V gene, D gene, J gene, clone size, CDR3 DNA, CDR3 protein. D genes are given only for firm matches. Size is stated for part of the rows, as once, few or many counts, or as a class when the clone is expanded.

TRBV25-1	NA	TRBJ1-4	NA	TGTGCCAGCAGGGGAGGGGCTGGTGAAAAACTGTTTTTT	CASRGGAGEKLFF
TRBV6-5	NA	TRBJ2-3	NA	TGTGCCAGCACTAGCACAGATACGCAGTATTTT	CASTSTDTQYF
TRBV28	NA	TRBJ2-1	NA	TGTGCCAGCAGTTTCGCCTACAATGAGCAGTTCTTC	CASSFAYNEQFF
TRBV11-3	NA	TRBJ2-5	NA	TGTGCCAGCAGCCCCACAACCCCTAGAAAGACCCAGTACTTC	CASSPTTPRKTQYF
TRBV19	NA	TRBJ1-1	few	TGTGCCAGTAGTATAGTCGGGATGGGAACTGAAGCTTTCTTT	CASSIVGMGTEAFF
TRBV7-2	NA	TRBJ1-1	NA	TGTGCCAGCAGCTTAGGCTTTGGGGCGACAGGCCCTATGAACACTGAAGCTTTCTTT	CASSLGFGATGPMNTEAFF
TRBV19	NA	TRBJ1-2	NA	TGTGCCAGTAGTACGGACAGCAACTATGGCTACACCTTC	CASSTDSNYGYTF
TRBV19	NA	TRBJ1-3	NA	TGTGCCAGTAGTATAGGAGGGACAACCTCTGGAAACACCATATATTTT	CASSIGGTTSGNTIYF
TRBV6-5	TRBD2	TRBJ2-3	NA	TGTGCCAGCAGTTATGGTAGCGGGGGACCTGATACGCAGTATTTT	CASSYGSGGPDTQYF
TRBV28	NA	TRBJ2-7	NA	TGTGCCAGCAGTTTCCCCCTCCAGGACAGCACCTACGAGCAGTACTTC	CASSFPLQDSTYEQYF
TRBV29-1	TRBD1	TRBJ2-7	NA	TGCAGCGCCGGACAGGGACAAGACTACGAGCAGTACTTC	CSAGQGQDYEQYF
TRBV9	NA	TRBJ2-7	NA	TGTGCCAGCAGCCCACAGACAGCTACCTACGAGCAGTACTTC	CASSPQTATYEQYF
TRBV30	TRBD1	TRBJ1-2	NA	TGTGCCTGGAGTGTATTGCAGGGGGGAGGCTACACCTTC	CAWSVLQGGGYTF
TRBV6-5	TRBD1	TRBJ1-5	NA	TGTGCCAGCAGACTCCGGACAGGGCTCAATCAGCCCCAGCATTTT	CASRLRTGLNQPQHF
TRBV5-1	NA	TRBJ2-3	NA	TGCGCCAGCAGCTTCGGTTTGGCGGGCAAATCCAGAATGTCCACAGATACGCAGTATTTT	CASSFGLAGKSRMSTDTQYF
TRBV2	NA	TRBJ1-2	few	TGTGCCAGCAGTGGAACAAAAAGATATGGCTACACCTTC	CASSGTKRYGYTF
TRBV30	NA	TRBJ1-1	few	TGTGCCTGGAGCCGTTTGGAGTTCATGAACACTGAAGCTTTCTTT	CAWSRLEFMNTEAFF
TRBV6-6	TRBD1	TRBJ2-5	NA	TGTGCCAGCAGTGAGGGACAGGGTCGTAAGACCCAGTACTTC	CASSEGQGRKTQYF
TRBV30	NA	TRBJ1-4	NA	TGTGCCTGGAGCAGGGCGACTAATGAAAAACTGTTTTTT	CAWSRATNEKLFF
TRBV27	NA	TRBJ1-3	once	TGTGCCAGCAGTTTTGAAGGGGCTGGAAACACCATATATTTT	CASSFEGAGNTIYF
TRBV14	NA	TRBJ1-1	NA	TGTGCCAGCAGCCAAGATGGAGCAGGGTCTGAAGCTTTCTTT	CASSQDGAGSEAFF
TRBV4-3	TRBD1	TRBJ2-5	once	TGCGCCAGCAGCCAAGATATGAGACAGGGGGGAACCATAGAGACCCAGTACTTC	CASSQDMRQGGTIETQYF
TRBV6-1	TRBD1	TRBJ1-2	NA	TGTGCCAGCAGTGAACGGGACAGGGTGGACGGCTACACCTTC	CASSERDRVDGYTF
TRBV28	NA	TRBJ2-5	NA	TGTGCCAGCAGTCCGATTGGGGCAGGCCAAGAGACCCAGTACTTC	CASSPIGAGQETQYF
TRBV7-2	TRBD1	TRBJ1-6	NA	TGTGCCAGCAGCACCCAAACAGGGGACCATTCACCCCTCCACTTT	CASSTQTGDHSPLHF
TRBV14	TRBD1	TRBJ1-4	NA	TGTGCCAGCAGCCAACTCGGACAGGGGCGGGGTAATGAAAAACTGTTTTTT	CASSQLGQGRGNEKLFF
TRBV15	TRBD1	TRBJ2-1	NA	TGTGCCACCAGCACGGGACAGTACAATGAGCAGTTCTTC	CATSTGQYNEQFF
TRBV19	NA	TRBJ1-2	NA	TGTGCCAGTAGTATCGCGGCAGGGTCGGACTATGGCTACACCTTC	CASSIAAGSDYGYTF
TRBV5-1	TRBD1	TRBJ1-6	few	TGCGCCAGCAGCTTGGGGACAGGTGGAAATTCACCCCTCCACTTT	CASSLGTGGNSPLHF
TRBV9	NA	TRBJ2-5	few	TGTGCCAGCAGCTTCAGGGGGGAAGAGACCCAGTACTTC	CASSFRGEETQYF
TRBV18	NA	TRBJ2-5	once	TGTGCCAGCTCGCGTCGGCTGCGGGACGGACAAGAGACCCAGTACTTC	CASSRRLRDGQETQYF
TRBV30	NA	TRBJ1-6	NA	TGTGCCTGGAATGAGGCTCTCTATAATTCACCCCTCCACTTT	CAWNEALYNSPLHF
TRBV27	TRBD1	TRBJ2-5	NA	TGTGCCAGCAGTCCCCGACAGGGCCGACAAGAGACCCAGTACTTC	CASSPRQGRQETQYF
TRBV5-1	TRBD1	TRBJ1-4	NA	TGCGCCAGCAGCCTAGGACAGGGGGCAAGAAAACTGTTTTTT	CASSLGQGARKLFF
TRBV28	NA	TRBJ2-2	NA	TGTGCCAGCAGTTTTAAGTCCATCGGGAACACCGGGGAGCTGTTTTTT	CASSFKSIGNTGELFF
TRBV14	NA	TRBJ2-1	NA	TGTGCCAGCAGCCAAAGTTTCGACTCCAATGAGCAGTTCTTC	CASSQSFDSNEQFF
TRBV6-1	NA	TRBJ1-1	NA	TGTGCCAGCATATCTGATATACTTAACACTGAAGCTTTCTTT	CASISDILNTEAFF
TRBV19	NA	TRBJ1-2	NA	TGTGCCAGTAGTTCCGCGGGAAGAAACTATGGCTACACCTTC	CASSSAGRNYGYTF
TRBV7-3	NA	TRBJ2-1	NA	TGTGCCAGCAGCTTAAAACCGGGTTACAATGAGCAGTTCTTC	CASSLKPGYNEQFF
TRBV5-1	TRBD2	TRBJ2-1	NA	TGCGCCAGCAGCTTGGCGAGACTAGCAATCAATGAGCAGTTCTTC	CASSLARLAINEQFF
TRBV6-1	NA	TRBJ1-5	NA	TGTGCCAGCAGTGATCCGGGGGTTCAGCCCCAGCATTTT	CASSDPGVQPQHF
TRBV28	TRBD1	TRBJ1-4	NA	TGTGCCAGCAGCCACGGGACAGGGTATGAAAAACTGTTTTTT	CASSHGTGYEKLFF
TRBV4-3	NA	TRBJ1-3	few	TGCGCCAGCAGCCAAGATCCCTATAGCCGGATCCGGCTAACTGGAAACACCATATATTTT	CASSQDPYSRIRLTGNTIYF
TRBV2	TRBD2	TRBJ2-2	NA	TGTGCCAGCACCAGGCTAGCGGGGGACACCGGGGAGCTGTTTTTT	CASTRLAGDTGELFF
TRBV6-5	TRBD1	TRBJ1-1	few	TGTGCCAGCAGTTACAGAGGGACAGGGAACACTGAAGCTTTCTTT	CASSYRGTGNTEAFF
TRBV9	TRBD2	TRBJ2-2	NA	TGTGCCAGCAGCCCAGGACTAGCGGGGGGGGTCGGGGAGCTGTTTTTT	CASSPGLAGGVGELFF
TRBV7-9	TRBD1	TRBJ2-2	NA	TGTGCCAGCAGCTTAGGCGGGACAGGGGGTAGGAACACCGGGGAGCTGTTTTTT	CASSLGGTGGRNTGELFF
TRBV5-1	NA	TRBJ1-4	few	TGCGCCAGCCGAACGGACTCCTCGGGTGAAAAACTGTTTTTT	CASRTDSSGEKLFF
TRBV5-4	TRBD1	TRBJ2-7	many	TGTGCCAGCAGCTTCTTTGAGGTACAGGGGACATCGTACGAGCAGTACTTC	CASSFFEVQGTSYEQYF
TRBV28	NA	TRBJ1-2	NA	TGTGCCAGCAGAGAAGAATTTCGGGGTCTAGCTAACTATGGCTACACCTTC	CASREEFRGLANYGYTF
TRBV5-8	NA	TRBJ1-1	NA	TGTGCCAGCAGCTTGGACCGAGGATCCCGCGAAGCTTTCTTT	CASSLDRGSREAFF
TRBV2	TRBD1	TRBJ2-6	once	TGTGCCAGCAGTGGACTCAGGGGGCCTATCTCTGGGGCCAACGTCCTGACTTTC	CASSGLRGPISGANVLTF
TRBV19	TRBD1	TRBJ1-5	NA	TGTGCCAGTAGGACAGGGATGTGGAATCAGCCCCAGCATTTT	CASRTGMWNQPQHF
TRBV11-2	TRBD1	TRBJ2-4	NA	TGTGCCAGCAGCTTCCGACAGGGGACGGGCATTCAGTACTTC	CASSFRQGTGIQYF